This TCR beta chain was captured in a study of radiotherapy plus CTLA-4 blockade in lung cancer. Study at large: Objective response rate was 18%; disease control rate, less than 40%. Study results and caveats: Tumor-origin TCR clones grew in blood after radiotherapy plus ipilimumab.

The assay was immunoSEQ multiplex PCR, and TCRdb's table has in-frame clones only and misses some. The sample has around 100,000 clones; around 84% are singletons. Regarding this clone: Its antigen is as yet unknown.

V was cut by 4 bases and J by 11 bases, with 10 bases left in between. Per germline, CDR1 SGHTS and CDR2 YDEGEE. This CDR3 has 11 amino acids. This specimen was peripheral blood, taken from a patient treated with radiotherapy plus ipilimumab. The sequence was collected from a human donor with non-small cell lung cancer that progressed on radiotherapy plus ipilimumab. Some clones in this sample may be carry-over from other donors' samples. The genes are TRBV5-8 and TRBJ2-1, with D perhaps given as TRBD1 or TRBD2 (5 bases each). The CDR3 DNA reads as TGTGCCAGCAGCCCACCGGGACAGCAGTTCTTC. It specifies CASSPPGQQFF.